The 17 T cell receptor beta chains presented below share a single source sample, sequenced in a study of T cell responses to AZD1222 COVID-19 vaccine. Clones were read by immunoSEQ multiplex PCR, and TCRdb kept only the in-frame ones, dropping some. The sample lists about 120,000 clones, about 86% occurring once. The starting material was peripheral blood, obtained on day 0 of AZD1222 vaccination. Receptor source: an adult in good health.

A few counts support this clone. This chain joins TRBV7-9 and TRBJ2-2; D may be TRBD1 (6 bases). There are 14 residues in the CDR3. Looked up from germline, CDR1 is SEHNR and CDR2 is FQNEAQ (reference sequence). Trimming took 3 bases from V and 6 from J, leaving 11 bases between them. CDR3 residues: CASSFPRGSGELFF. In DNA form, the CDR3 reads TGTGCCAGCAGCTTTCCCAGGGGATCCGGGGAGCTGTTTTTT.

This clone was detected only once. The chain couples TRBV7-2 to TRBJ1-4; TRBD1 matches 9 bases. CDR1 and CDR2 (germline): SGHTA, FQGNSA. The CDR3 spans 15 residues. Trimming took 4 bases from V and 8 from J; bases not matched to a gene: 8. CDR3 DNA sequence: TGTGCCAGCAGCTCACCCGGGACAGGGAAAGAAAAACTGTTTTTT. This encodes CASSSPGTGKEKLFF.

The chain has TRBV7-3 and TRBJ2-5, with D hard to call. CDR3 length equals 13 residues. V lost 6 bases and J lost 7, with 15 bases in between. Looked up from germline, CDR1 is SGHTA and CDR2 is FQGTGA. CDR3 in DNA: TGTGCCAGCAGTTCACCGGACGCAGGGACCCAGTACTTC. Translation gives CASSSPDAGTQYF.

J is TRBJ2-2 and V is TRBV5-6; 12 bases align to TRBD2. Per the germline V gene, CDR1 is SGHDT and CDR2 is YYEEEE. The V gene end was trimmed by 1 base and the J gene end by 7 bases; junction bases not matched to a gene: 5. This CDR3 contains 16 residues. The CDR3: CASSLQGLAGIGELFF. DNA of the CDR3: TGTGCCAGCAGCTTGCAAGGACTAGCGGGGATCGGGGAGCTGTTTTTT.

The V and J genes are TRBV6-5 and TRBJ1-6; 8 positions agree with TRBD1. V trimming: 4 bases; J trimming: 5 bases; junction bases outside the gene matches: 1. Per germline, CDR1 MNHEY and CDR2 SVGAGI. This CDR3 comprises 14 residues. The CDR3 coding sequence is TGTGCCAGCAGTTCGGACAGGGATAATTCACCCCTCCACTTT. It yields the protein CASSSDRDNSPLHF.

V gene TRBV5-4 combines with J gene TRBJ2-3; maybe TRBD2 (7 bases). The CDR3 runs to 17 residues. Germline CDR1 reads SGHNT; CDR2 reads YYREEE (reference sequence). V lost 1 base, J lost 0 bases, and 15 bases lay in between. DNA of the CDR3: TGTGCCAGCAGCTTGACTAGGGGGGGCCCTAGCACAGATACGCAGTATTTT. Its translation is CASSLTRGGPSTDTQYF.

This chain links TRBV7-3 with TRBJ2-1; D is uncertain. Trimming cost V 3 bases and J 6 bases, with 6 bases left between them. The CDR3 contains 12 residues. Germline loops: CDR1 SGHTA, CDR2 FQGTGA. The CDR3 bases are TGTGCCAGCAGCTTTGGTGTCAATGAGCAGTTCTTC. Translated: CASSFGVNEQFF.

This clone was detected once. This chain links TRBV9 with TRBJ2-5; TRBD1 matches 8 bases. CDR1 and CDR2 from the germline V gene are SGDLS and YYNGEE. The CDR3 length is 13 residues. Unmatched junction bases numbered 2, after V lost 5 bases and J lost 2 bases. The CDR3 DNA reads as TGTGCCAGCAGTCGACAGGGGCAAGAGACCCAGTACTTC. This codes for CASSRQGQETQYF. Looking up the rest from reference TRBV9 and TRBJ2-5 gives the full variable domain: DSGVTQTPKHLITATGQRVTLRCSPRSGDLSVYWYQQSLDQGLQFLIQYYNGEERAKGNILERFSAQQFPDLHSELNLSSLELGDSALYFCASSRQGQETQYFGPGTRLLVL.

The V gene is TRBV11-1, the J gene TRBJ1-2; D not resolved. The CDR3 covers 15 residues. V lost 5 bases and J lost 2, with 15 bases in between. Germline CDR1 and CDR2: SGHAT and FQDESV (reference sequence). CDR3 bases: TGTGCCAGCAGCAAAATCTCCACAACGAACTATGGCTACACCTTC. The encoded protein is CASSKISTTNYGYTF.

In nucleotides, the CDR3 is TGTGCCACCAGCAGAGAACAGTTCGGGAACACCATATATTTT. Protein: CATSREQFGNTIYF. The rearrangement uses TRBV15 and TRBJ1-3; no firm D call. The ends were cut back, 0 bases at V and 7 bases at J, with 10 bases in the middle. This CDR3 comprises 14 residues. Germline assignment: CDR1 LNHNV and CDR2 YYDKDF (reference sequence).

J is TRBJ2-3 and V is TRBV4-2; 8 positions match TRBD2. The CDR3 spans 19 residues. CDR1 and CDR2 (germline): LGHNA, YNFKEQ. V trimming: 1 base; J trimming: 0 bases; junction bases outside the gene matches: 12. Here the CDR3 reads CASSQGPTASGFSTDTQYF. CDR3 DNA: TGTGCCAGCAGCCAAGGGCCTACAGCTAGCGGGTTTAGCACAGATACGCAGTATTTT.

The CDR3 reads CASSLGTASYNEQFF. DNA of the CDR3: TGTGCCAGCAGCTTGGGGACAGCATCCTACAATGAGCAGTTCTTC. The chain joins TRBV5-4 to TRBJ2-1; weak D call: TRBD1 (6 bases). V shed 0 bases and J shed 1 base, with 8 bases lying between them. Germline V CDR1 and CDR2: SGHNT, YYREEE (reference sequence). The CDR3 consists of 15 residues.

The genes are TRBV7-6 and TRBJ1-1, with unresolved D. The V gene lost 1 base and the J gene lost 4 bases, with 10 bases spanning the gap. The CDR3 consists of 14 residues. From germline, CDR1 is SGHVS and CDR2 FNYEAQ. The CDR3 reads CASSLEEGTTEAFF. DNA of the CDR3: TGTGCCAGCAGCTTAGAGGAGGGTACCACTGAAGCTTTCTTT.

The gene calls are TRBV18 and TRBJ1-1; D possibly corresponds to TRBD1 (5 bases). V was shortened by 2 bases and J by 0 bases, with 7 bases between the two germline ends. Germline V lookup: CDR1 KGHSH, CDR2 LQKENI. The CDR3 is 14 amino acids. The CDR3 here is CASSPAGMNTEAFF. CDR3 bases: TGTGCCAGCTCACCAGCAGGGATGAACACTGAAGCTTTCTTT. The variable domain in full, completed from reference TRBV18 and TRBJ1-1, reads NAGVMQNPRHLVRRRGQEARLRCSPMKGHSHVYWYRQLPEEGLKFMVYLQKENIIDESGMPKERFSAEFPKEGPSILRIQQVVRGDSAAYFCASSPAGMNTEAFFGQGTRLTVV.

J is TRBJ1-2 and V is TRBV6-5; 9 bases match TRBD1. CDR1 is MNHEY and CDR2 is SVGAGI in the germline V gene. Trimming removed 6 bases from V and 1 base from J; junction bases left unmatched: 6. This CDR3 has 15 amino acids. The DNA for the CDR3 is TGTGCCAGCAGAAGCGGGGACAGGGTTAACTATGGCTACACCTTC. Residues: CASRSGDRVNYGYTF.

The chain employs TRBV5-4 and TRBJ1-2; D might be TRBD1 (6 bases). This CDR3 is built from 14 residues. Per the germline V gene, CDR1 is SGHNT and CDR2 is YYREEE (reference sequence). V lost 4 bases and J lost 4, with 14 bases in between. The CDR3 DNA reads as TGTGCCAGCAGCAGGGACACCCTGGGCTATGGCTACACCTTC. It codes for CASSRDTLGYGYTF.

The chain recombines TRBV19 with TRBJ1-2, with no clear D. Germline CDR1 is LNHDA and CDR2 is SQIVND (reference sequence). Trimming took 3 bases from V and 2 from J, leaving 13 bases between them. CDR3 length: 15 residues. The CDR3 DNA reads TGTGCCAGTAGTATCTGGAAGGAATTAAACTATGGCTACACCTTC. It encodes CASSIWKELNYGYTF.